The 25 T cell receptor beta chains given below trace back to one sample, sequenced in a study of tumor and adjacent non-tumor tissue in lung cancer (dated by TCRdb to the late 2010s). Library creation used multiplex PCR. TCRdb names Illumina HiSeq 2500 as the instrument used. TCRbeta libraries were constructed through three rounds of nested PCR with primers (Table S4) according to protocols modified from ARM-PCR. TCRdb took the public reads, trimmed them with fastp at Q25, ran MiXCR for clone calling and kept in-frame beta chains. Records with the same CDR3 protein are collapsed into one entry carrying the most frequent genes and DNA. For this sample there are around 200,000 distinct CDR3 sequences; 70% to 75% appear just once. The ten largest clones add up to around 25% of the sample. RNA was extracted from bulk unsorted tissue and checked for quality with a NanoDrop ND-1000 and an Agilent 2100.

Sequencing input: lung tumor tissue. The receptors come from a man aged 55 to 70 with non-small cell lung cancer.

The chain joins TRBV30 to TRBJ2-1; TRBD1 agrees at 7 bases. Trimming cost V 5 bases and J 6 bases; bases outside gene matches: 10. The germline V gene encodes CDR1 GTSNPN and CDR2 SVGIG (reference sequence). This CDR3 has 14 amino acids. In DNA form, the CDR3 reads TGTGCCTGGGCTTGGGACAGTGTGTCCAATGAGCAGTTCTTC. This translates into CAWAWDSVSNEQFF.

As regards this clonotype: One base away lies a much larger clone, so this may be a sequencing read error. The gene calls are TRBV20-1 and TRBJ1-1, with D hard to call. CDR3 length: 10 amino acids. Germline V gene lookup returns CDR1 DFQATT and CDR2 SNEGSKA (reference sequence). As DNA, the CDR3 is TGCGGTGCTAGATGGGGTGAAGCTTTCTTT. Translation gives CGARWGEAFF.

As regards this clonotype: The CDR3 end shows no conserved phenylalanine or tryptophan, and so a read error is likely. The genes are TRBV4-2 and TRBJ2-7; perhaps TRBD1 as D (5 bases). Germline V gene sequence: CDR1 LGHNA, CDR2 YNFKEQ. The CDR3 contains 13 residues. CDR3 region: CASSQGKSYEQYL. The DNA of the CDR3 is TGCGCCAGCAGCCAGGGCAAATCCTACGAGCAGTACTTA.

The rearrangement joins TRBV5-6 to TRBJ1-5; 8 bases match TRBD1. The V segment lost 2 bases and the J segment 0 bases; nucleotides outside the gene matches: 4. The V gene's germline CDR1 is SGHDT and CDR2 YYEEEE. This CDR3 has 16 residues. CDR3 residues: CASSFGQGYSNQPQHF. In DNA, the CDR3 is TGTGCCAGCAGCTTCGGACAGGGATATAGCAATCAGCCCCAGCATTTT.

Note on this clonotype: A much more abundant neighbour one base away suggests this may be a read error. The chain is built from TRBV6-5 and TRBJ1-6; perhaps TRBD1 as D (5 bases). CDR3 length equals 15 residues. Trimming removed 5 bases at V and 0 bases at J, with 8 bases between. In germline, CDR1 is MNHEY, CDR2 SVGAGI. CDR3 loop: CASSRQFSYNSPLHF. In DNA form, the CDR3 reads TGTGCCAGCAGTCGACAGTTCTCCTATAATTCACCCCTCCACTTT.

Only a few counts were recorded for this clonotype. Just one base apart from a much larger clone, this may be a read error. This CDR3 reads CSVSLSAGVPDTQYF. CDR3 in DNA: TGCAGTGTTAGCTTAAGCGCGGGAGTACCAGATACGCAGTATTTT. The V call is TRBV20-1, the J call TRBJ2-3; 7 bases map to TRBD2. J lost 4 bases, V lost 7 bases, and 14 bases had no gene match. CDR3 length equals 15 residues. Germline V CDR1 and CDR2: DFQATT, SNEGSKA (reference sequence).

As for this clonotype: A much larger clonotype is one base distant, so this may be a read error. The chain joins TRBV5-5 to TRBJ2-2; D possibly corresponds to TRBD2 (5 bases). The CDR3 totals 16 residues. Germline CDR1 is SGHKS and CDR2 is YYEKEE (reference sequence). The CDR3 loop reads CASSLFSGANTGELLF. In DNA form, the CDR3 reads TGTGCCAGCAGCTTGTTCTCGGGTGCGAACACCGGGGAGCTGCTTTTT. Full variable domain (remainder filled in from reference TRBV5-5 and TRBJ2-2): DAGVTQSPTHLIKTRGQQVTLRCSPISGHKSVSWYQQVLGQGPQFIFQYYEKEERGRGNFPDRFSARQFPNYSSELNVNALLLGDSALYLCASSLFSGANTGELLFGEGSRLTVL.

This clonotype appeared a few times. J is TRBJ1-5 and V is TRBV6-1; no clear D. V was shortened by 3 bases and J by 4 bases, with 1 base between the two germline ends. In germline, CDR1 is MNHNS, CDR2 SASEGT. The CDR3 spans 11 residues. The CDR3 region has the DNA TGTGCCAGCAGTGAGAATCAGCCCCAGCATTTT. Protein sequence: CASSENQPQHF.

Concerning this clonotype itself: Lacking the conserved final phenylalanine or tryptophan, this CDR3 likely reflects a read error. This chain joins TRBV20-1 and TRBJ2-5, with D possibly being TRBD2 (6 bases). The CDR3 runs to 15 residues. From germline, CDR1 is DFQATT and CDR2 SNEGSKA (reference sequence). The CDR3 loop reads CNARDRTPGGETQYV. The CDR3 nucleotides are TGCAATGCTAGAGATCGGACCCCCGGGGGAGAGACCCAGTACGTC.

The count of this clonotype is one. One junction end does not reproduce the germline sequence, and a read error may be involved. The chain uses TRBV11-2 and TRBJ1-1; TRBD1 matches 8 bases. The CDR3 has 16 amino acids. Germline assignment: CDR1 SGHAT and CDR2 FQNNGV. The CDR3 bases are TGTGCCAGCAGCCCCTCCAGGGGGCCATTGAGGGTTGAAGCTCTCTTT. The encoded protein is CASSPSRGPLRVEALF.

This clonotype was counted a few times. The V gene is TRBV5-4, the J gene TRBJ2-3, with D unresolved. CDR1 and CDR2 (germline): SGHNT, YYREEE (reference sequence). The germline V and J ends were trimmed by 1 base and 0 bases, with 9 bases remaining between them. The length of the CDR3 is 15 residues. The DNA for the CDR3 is TGTGCCAGCAGCTTGACAATCTATAGCACAGATACGCAGTATTTT. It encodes CASSLTIYSTDTQYF.

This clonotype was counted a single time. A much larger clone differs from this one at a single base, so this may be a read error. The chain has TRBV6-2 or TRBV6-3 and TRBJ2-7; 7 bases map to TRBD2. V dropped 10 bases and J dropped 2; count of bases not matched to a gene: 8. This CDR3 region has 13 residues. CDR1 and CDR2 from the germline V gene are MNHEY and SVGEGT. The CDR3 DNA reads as TGTGCCAACAGGAATGCGGGAGCCTACGAGCAGTACTTC. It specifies CANRNAGAYEQYF.

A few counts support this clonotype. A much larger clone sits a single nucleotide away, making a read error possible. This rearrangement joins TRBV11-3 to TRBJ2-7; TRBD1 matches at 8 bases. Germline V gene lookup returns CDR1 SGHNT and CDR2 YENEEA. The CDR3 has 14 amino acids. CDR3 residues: CANSLLRGPGEQYF. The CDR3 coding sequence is TGTGCCAACAGCCTACTCAGGGGGCCCGGCGAGCAGTACTTC.

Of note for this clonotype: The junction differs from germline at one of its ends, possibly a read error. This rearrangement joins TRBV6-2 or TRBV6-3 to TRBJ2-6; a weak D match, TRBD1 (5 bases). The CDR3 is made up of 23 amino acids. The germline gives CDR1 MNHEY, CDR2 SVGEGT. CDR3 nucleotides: TGTGCCAGCAGCTCAACGACAGCCCGTATATTTCAGAACAAATTCTCTGGAGCCAACGTCCTGACTTTC. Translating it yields CASSSTTARIFQNKFSGANVLTF.

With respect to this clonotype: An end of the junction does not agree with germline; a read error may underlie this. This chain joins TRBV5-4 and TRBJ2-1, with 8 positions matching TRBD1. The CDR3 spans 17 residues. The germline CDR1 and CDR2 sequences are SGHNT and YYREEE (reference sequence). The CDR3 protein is CARSLQTQGAAYNEKFF. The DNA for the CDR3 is TGTGCCAGGAGCCTACAGACTCAGGGGGCAGCCTACAATGAGAAGTTCTTC.

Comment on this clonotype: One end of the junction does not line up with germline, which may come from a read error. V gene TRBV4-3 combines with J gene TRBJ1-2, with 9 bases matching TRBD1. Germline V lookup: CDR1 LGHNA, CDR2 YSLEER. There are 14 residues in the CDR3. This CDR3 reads CDSSQVNRGPVYTF. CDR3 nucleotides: TGCGACAGCAGCCAGGTCAACAGGGGGCCTGTCTACACCTTC.

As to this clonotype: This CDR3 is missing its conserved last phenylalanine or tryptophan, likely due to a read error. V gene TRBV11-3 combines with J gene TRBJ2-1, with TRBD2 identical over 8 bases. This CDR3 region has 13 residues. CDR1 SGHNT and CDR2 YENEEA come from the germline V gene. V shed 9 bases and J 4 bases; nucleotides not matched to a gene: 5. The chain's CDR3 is CARQAGGYNEQFL. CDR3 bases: TGTGCCAGGCAGGCGGGGGGATACAATGAGCAGTTCCTC.

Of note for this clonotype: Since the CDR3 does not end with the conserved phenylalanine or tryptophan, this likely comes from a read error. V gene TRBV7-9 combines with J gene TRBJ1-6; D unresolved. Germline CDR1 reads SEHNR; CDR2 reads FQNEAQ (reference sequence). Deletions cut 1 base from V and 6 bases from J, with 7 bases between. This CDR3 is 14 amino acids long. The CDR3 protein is CASSLEQSNSPLHY. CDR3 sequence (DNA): TGTGCCAGCAGCTTAGAACAATCTAATTCACCCCTCCACTAT.

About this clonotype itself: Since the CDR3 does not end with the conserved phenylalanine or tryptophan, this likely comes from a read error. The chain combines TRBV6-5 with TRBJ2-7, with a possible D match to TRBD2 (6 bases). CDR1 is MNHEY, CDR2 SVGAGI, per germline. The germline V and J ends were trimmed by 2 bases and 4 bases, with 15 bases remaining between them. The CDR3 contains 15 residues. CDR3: CASSYGCSGRYEQYY. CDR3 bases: TGTGCCAGCAGTTACGGGTGTAGCGGCAGATACGAGCAGTACTAC.

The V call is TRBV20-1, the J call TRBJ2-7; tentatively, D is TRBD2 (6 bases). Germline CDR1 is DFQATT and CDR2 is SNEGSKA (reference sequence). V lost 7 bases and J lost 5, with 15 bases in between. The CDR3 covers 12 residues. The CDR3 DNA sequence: TGCAGTGTTGGGAGACGGGAGAACGAGCAGTACTTC. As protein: CSVGRRENEQYF.

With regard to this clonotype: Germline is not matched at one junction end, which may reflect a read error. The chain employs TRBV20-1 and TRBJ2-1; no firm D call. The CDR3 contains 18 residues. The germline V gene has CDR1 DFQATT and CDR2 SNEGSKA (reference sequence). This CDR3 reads CSARDQEQDLLTYNEQLF. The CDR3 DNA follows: TGCAGTGCTAGAGATCAGGAGCAGGATTTGTTGACCTACAATGAGCAGCTCTTC.

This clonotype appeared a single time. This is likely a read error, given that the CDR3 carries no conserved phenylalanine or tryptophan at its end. The CDR3: CSATEGGGLRNQPQHY. The CDR3 DNA sequence: TGCAGCGCCACGGAGGGGGGAGGACTGCGCAATCAGCCCCAGCATTAT. The J gene is TRBJ1-5, the V gene TRBV29-1, with a tentative D call TRBD1 (6 bases). Trimming pared 7 bases from V and 2 bases from J, leaving 21 bases between. The germline V gene encodes CDR1 SQVTM and CDR2 ANQGSEA. This CDR3 region has 16 residues.

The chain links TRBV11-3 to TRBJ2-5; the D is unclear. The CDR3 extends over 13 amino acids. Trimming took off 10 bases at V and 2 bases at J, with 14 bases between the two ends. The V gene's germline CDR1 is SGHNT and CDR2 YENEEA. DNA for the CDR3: TGTGCCAACAACTTGGTCAGGCAAGAGACCCAGTACTTC. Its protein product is CANNLVRQETQYF.

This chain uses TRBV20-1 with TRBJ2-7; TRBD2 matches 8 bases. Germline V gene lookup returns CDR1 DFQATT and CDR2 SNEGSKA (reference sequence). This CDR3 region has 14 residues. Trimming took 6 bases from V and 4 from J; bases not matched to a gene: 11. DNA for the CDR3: TGCAGTGCCAGGACTGGCGGGAGGTCTTACGAGCAGTACTTC. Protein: CSARTGGRSYEQYF.

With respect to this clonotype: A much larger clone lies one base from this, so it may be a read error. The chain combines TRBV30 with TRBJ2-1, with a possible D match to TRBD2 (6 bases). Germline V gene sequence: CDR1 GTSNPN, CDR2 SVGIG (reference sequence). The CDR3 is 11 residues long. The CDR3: CTHGTGVEQFF. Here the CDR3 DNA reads TGTACCCACGGGACTGGTGTTGAGCAGTTCTTC.